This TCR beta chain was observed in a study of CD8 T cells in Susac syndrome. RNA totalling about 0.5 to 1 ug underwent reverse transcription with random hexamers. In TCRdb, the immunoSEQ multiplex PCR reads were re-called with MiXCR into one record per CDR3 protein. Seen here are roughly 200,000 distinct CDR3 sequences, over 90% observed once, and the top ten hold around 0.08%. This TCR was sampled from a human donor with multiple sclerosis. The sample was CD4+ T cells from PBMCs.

CDR3 amino acids: CASSNRGDGAYEQYV. The CDR3 region has the DNA TGTGCCAGCAGCAATCGAGGGGACGGGGCCTACGAGCAGTACGTC. The chain combines TRBV21-1 with TRBJ2-7; TRBD1, the table's D call, was not compared with the DNA. TRBV21-1 is recorded as a pseudogene. This CDR3 has 15 amino acids.